This T cell receptor beta chain was observed in a study of T cells in Graves' hyperthyroidism and ophthalmopathy. It was RNA transcripts that yielded the amplified TCR beta CDR3 regions. Initially, a first-round RT-PCR of the TCR CDR3 employed the HTBI primer set. TCRdb reprocessed the multiplex PCR reads via MiXCR and lists one record per CDR3 protein. Seen here are 300,000 to 450,000 distinct CDR3 sequences, about 15% observed once, and the top ten hold approximately 9.9%. This clonotype was detected many times. Antigen: not known. Study-wide results and limits: Ophthalmopathy was distinguished from stable hyperthyroidism by 13 V-J signatures. Expanded thyroid clonotypes (above 0.001) were mostly also found in blood.

Sequencing was carried out using blood. The sequence was obtained from a woman aged 60 to 75 with Graves' hyperthyroidism.

The CDR3 bases are TGCAGTGTACCGGGACAAGGCCTCTACGAGCAGTACTTC. Encoded protein: CSVPGQGLYEQYF. This chain joins TRBV20-1 and TRBJ2-7; perhaps TRBD1 as D (6 bases). The length of the CDR3 is 13 residues. V dropped 7 bases and J dropped 3 bases, with 16 bases sitting between them. Germline V gene sequence: CDR1 DFQATT, CDR2 SNEGSKA (reference sequence).